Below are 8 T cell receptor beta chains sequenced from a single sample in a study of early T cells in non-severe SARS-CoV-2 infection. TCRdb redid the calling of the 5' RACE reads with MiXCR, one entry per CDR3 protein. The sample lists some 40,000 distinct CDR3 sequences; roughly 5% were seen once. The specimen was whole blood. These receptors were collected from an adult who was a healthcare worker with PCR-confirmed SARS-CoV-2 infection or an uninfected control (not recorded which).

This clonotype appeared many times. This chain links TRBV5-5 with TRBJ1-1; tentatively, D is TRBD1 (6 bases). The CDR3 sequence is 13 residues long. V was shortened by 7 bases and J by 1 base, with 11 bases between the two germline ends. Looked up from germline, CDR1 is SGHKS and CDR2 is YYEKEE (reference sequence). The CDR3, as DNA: TGTGCCAGCGGTTTGGGACAGAACACTGAAGCTTTCTTT. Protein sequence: CASGLGQNTEAFF.

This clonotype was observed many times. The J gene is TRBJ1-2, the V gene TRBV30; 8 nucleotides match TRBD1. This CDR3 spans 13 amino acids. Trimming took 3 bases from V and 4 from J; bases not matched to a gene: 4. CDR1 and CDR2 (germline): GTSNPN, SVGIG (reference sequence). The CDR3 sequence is CAWSGQGLYGYTF. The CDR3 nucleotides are TGTGCCTGGAGCGGACAGGGCCTCTATGGCTACACCTTC.

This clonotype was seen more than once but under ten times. The CDR3 sequence: CASSLDPSGEQYF. The CDR3 region has the DNA TGTGCCAGCAGCTTGGATCCTAGCGGCGAGCAGTACTTC. V is TRBV7-9 and J is TRBJ2-7; 7 bases are a match to TRBD2. V shed 3 bases and J 6 bases; nucleotides not matched to a gene: 5. The CDR3 runs to 13 residues. CDR1 and CDR2 from the germline V gene are SEHNR and FQNEAQ (reference sequence).

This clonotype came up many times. The chain's CDR3 is CASSQDQRGGGELFF. DNA of the CDR3: TGTGCCAGCAGCCAAGATCAGAGAGGTGGCGGGGAGCTGTTTTTT. This chain links TRBV14 with TRBJ2-2; no reliable D call. CDR3 length: 15 amino acids. Germline values: CDR1 SGHDN, CDR2 FVKESK. V lost 0 bases and J 7 bases, leaving 12 bases between the germline ends.

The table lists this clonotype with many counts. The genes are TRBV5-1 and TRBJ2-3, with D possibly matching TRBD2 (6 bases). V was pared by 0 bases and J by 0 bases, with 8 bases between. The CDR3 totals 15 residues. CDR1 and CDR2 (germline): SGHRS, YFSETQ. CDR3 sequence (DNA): TGCGCCAGCAGCTTGGGACTAGTGAGCACAGATACGCAGTATTTT. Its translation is CASSLGLVSTDTQYF.

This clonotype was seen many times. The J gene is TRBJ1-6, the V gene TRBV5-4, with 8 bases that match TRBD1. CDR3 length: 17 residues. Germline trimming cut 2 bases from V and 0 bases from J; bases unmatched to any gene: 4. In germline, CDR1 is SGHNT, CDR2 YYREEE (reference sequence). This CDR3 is CASSFAGGISYNSPLHF. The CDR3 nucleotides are TGTGCCAGCAGCTTTGCAGGGGGCATCTCCTATAATTCACCCCTCCACTTT.

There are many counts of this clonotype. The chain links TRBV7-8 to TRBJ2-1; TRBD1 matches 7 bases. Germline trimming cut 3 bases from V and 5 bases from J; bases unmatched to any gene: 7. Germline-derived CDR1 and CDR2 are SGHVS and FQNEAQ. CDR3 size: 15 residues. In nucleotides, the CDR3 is TGTGCCAGCAGCTTTTTCCGGGACAGAAACAATGAGCAGTTCTTC. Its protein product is CASSFFRDRNNEQFF.

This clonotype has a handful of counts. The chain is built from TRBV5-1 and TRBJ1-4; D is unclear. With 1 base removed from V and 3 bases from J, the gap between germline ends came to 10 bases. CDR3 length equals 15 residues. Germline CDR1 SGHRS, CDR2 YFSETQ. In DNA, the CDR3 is TGCGCCAGCAGCTTGAGTCTTGGATCTAATGAAAAACTGTTTTTT. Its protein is CASSLSLGSNEKLFF.